The sequence of this TCR beta chain was determined in a study of shared clonotypes between healthy human individuals. Study results and limitations: Sample collection involved blood only; tissue repertoires are likely different. It was expected that sequencing depth would affect clonotype sharing among donors.

J gave up 10 bases and V 0 bases, and 5 bases lay outside the gene matches. CDR1 is WSHSY and CDR2 is SAAADI in the germline V gene. The CDR3 extends over 13 amino acids. Details on this clone: Its antigen is as yet unknown.

The data were produced by immunoSEQ multiplex PCR, yet TCRdb's version contains in-frame clones alone and is incomplete. The sample includes over 1.5 million clones, 98% of them seen just once. The V and J genes are TRBV10-2 and TRBJ1-1; 7 bases align to TRBD1. The TCR comes from a young man in good health. The sequencing input was naive CD4+ T cells sorted from blood. Subset meaning: CD45RA+ positively selected. The CDR3: CASSESTGLRAFF. CDR3 coding DNA: TGCGCCAGCAGTGAGTCGACAGGGCTTCGAGCTTTCTTT.